This entry concerns a single T cell receptor beta chain. Its antigen is unidentified. The sample comes from a study of long-term antiretroviral therapy in people with HIV. General study points: Diversity rose after ART but stayed below transplant donor controls. ART adherence was not documented, and neither viral resistance nor therapy changes had any data.

Assay version v3.0 of immunoSEQ was used, and it was run at survey level. Sequenced by immunoSEQ multiplex PCR; TCRdb stores in-frame clones only, minus some. Of 40,000 to 50,000 clones in the sample, 94% were seen once. Germline values: CDR1 SNHLY, CDR2 FYNNEI. Trimming removed 2 bases from V and 2 bases from J, with 5 bases in between. The CDR3 is 13 residues long. This TCR was sampled from a man aged 30 to 45 with HIV. The chain joins TRBV2 to TRBJ2-3, with D hard to call. This material consisted of unsorted PBMCs, taken roughly 9.4 years after starting antiretroviral therapy. CDR3 amino acids: CASSEKFTDTQYF. The CDR3 DNA sequence: TGTGCCAGCAGTGAAAAGTTCACAGATACGCAGTATTTT.